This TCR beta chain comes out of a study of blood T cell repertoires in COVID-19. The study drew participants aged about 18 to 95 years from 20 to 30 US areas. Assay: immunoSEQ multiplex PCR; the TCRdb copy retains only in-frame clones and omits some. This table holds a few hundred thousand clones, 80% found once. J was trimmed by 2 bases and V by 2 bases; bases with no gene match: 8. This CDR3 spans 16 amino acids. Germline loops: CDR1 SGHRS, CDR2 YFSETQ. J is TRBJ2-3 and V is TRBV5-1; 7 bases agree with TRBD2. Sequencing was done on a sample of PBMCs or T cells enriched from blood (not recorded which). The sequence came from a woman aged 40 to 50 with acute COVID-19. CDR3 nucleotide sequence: TGCGCCAGCAGCTTACGGACTAGGATTCACACAGATACGCAGTATTTT. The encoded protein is CASSLRTRIHTDTQYF.